The 15 T cell receptor beta chains listed next were all sequenced from one sample in a study of cytomegalovirus exposure and HLA in healthy donors (dated by TCRdb to about 2017). Library method: the immunoSEQ multiplex PCR assay. For the multiplex PCR, a mixture combining 60 forward primers for TCR Vbeta segments and 13 reverse primers for TCR Jbeta segments was used. TCRdb carries this immuneACCESS record with in-frame sequences only. Its versions omit some clonotypes, under half of them owing to an unresolved V gene in the studies checked, with the rest unexplained. Across this sample there are 110,000 or so clones, with roughly 15% seen only once. The top ten constitute about 0.8% of the sample. Sequencing was carried out using PBMCs. Every receptor here comes from a female donor in good health and CMV-seronegative.

This clone has only a few counts. The chain is built from TRBV7-9 and TRBJ2-1; perhaps TRBD1 as D (6 bases). The V end was cut by 7 bases, the J end by 0 bases, with 10 bases between. CDR1 and CDR2 from the germline V gene are SEHNR and FQNEAQ (reference sequence). The CDR3 has 14 amino acids. DNA for the CDR3: TGTGCCAGCACCCTGGACAGCTCCTACAATGAGCAGTTCTTC. Residues: CASTLDSSYNEQFF.

This clone has a handful of counts. This sequence joins TRBV5-6 and TRBJ2-7; D gene unclear. Trimming cost V 3 bases and J 1 base, with 8 bases left between them. The CDR3 is 13 amino acids. CDR1 and CDR2 from the germline V gene are SGHDT and YYEEEE. The CDR3 protein is CASSSSESYEQYF. DNA for the CDR3: TGTGCCAGCAGCTCGAGTGAATCCTACGAGCAGTACTTC. Supplemented by reference TRBV5-6 and TRBJ2-7, the full variable domain reads DAGVTQSPTHLIKTRGQQVTLRCSPKSGHDTVSWYQQALGQGPQFIFQYYEEEERQRGNFPDRFSGHQFPNYSSELNVNALLLGDSALYLCASSSSESYEQYFGPGTRLTVT.

This clone was seen a few times. This rearrangement joins TRBV10-3 to TRBJ1-2; 7 bases agree with TRBD1. Germline values: CDR1 ENHRY, CDR2 SYGVKD. V was pared by 6 bases and J by 8 bases, with 9 bases of the junction left unmatched. The CDR3 consists of 13 residues. The CDR3 sequence is CAIREGAIGGYTF. The CDR3 coding sequence is TGTGCCATCAGGGAGGGGGCGATAGGAGGCTACACCTTC.

The rearrangement uses TRBV7-9 and TRBJ1-4, with TRBD1 matching over 8 bases. The length of the CDR3 is 15 residues. Germline lookup yields CDR1 SEHNR and CDR2 FQNEAQ (reference sequence). V lost 5 bases and J lost 3; bases outside the gene matches: 5. CDR3 region: CASSPQGAANEKLFF. In DNA form, the CDR3 reads TGTGCCAGCAGCCCGCAGGGGGCAGCTAATGAAAAACTGTTTTTT. The full variable domain, rest sourced from reference TRBV7-9 and TRBJ1-4, is DTGVSQNPRHKITKRGQNVTFRCDPISEHNRLYWYRQTLGQGPEFLTYFQNEAQLEKSRLLSDRFSAERPKGSFSTLEIQRTEQGDSAMYLCASSPQGAANEKLFFGSGTQLSVL.

The gene calls are TRBV10-1 and TRBJ1-5, with a tentative D call TRBD1 (6 bases). Trimming shortened V by 2 bases and J by 2 bases, and 10 bases separated the two germline ends. The CDR3 covers 15 residues. Germline V CDR1 and CDR2: WNHNN, SYGVQD (reference sequence). The DNA of the CDR3 is TGCGCCAGCAGTGAGGGCAGGGGCGGCAATCAGCCCCAGCATTTT. Amino acids: CASSEGRGGNQPQHF.

This clone occurred a few times. At one of its ends the junction is not consistent with the germline gene, which may arise from a read error. The chain has TRBV19 and TRBJ2-3; the match to TRBD1 covers 8 bases. CDR3 length: 14 amino acids. CDR1 and CDR2 (germline): LNHDA, SQIVND (reference sequence). CDR3 DNA sequence: TGTGCCAATATCCCTAGGTTGACAGGGGATATGCAGTATTTT. This sequence encodes CANIPRLTGDMQYF.

This clone was counted once. This rearrangement joins TRBV6-4 to TRBJ1-2; a possible D gene is TRBD1 (6 bases). The CDR3 runs 15 residues. Germline values: CDR1 MRHNA, CDR2 SNTAGT. Trimming took 3 bases from V and 7 from J, leaving 18 bases between them. The CDR3 loop is CASSETQQGLGGYTF. Written as DNA, the CDR3 is TGTGCCAGCAGTGAAACTCAACAGGGTTTGGGTGGCTACACCTTC.

Details on this clone: Germline and junction disagree at one end, which may indicate a read error. The chain has TRBV27 and TRBJ1-1; tentative D call: TRBD1 (5 bases). Germline CDR1 and CDR2: MNHEY and SMNVEV (reference sequence). CDR3 length equals 12 residues. The CDR3 region has the DNA TGTGCCAGCGGTTTCGGGGGGACTAAAGCTTTCTTT. This codes for CASGFGGTKAFF.

This clone appeared a few times. This chain uses TRBV2 with TRBJ2-3; 10 bases align to TRBD1. CDR3 size: 15 residues. CDR1 SNHLY and CDR2 FYNNEI come from the germline V gene. Unmatched junction bases numbered 5, after V lost 7 bases and J lost 1 base. The CDR3 sequence: CASNAGTGGTDTQYF. The CDR3 region has the DNA TGTGCCAGCAATGCCGGGACAGGGGGCACAGATACGCAGTATTTT.

This sequence joins TRBV9 and TRBJ1-1; unclear D gene. This CDR3 region has 14 residues. CDR1 and CDR2 from the germline V gene are SGDLS and YYNGEE. V gave up 0 bases and J gave up 0 bases, with 6 bases separating them. The CDR3 region is CASSVDSLNTEAFF. The CDR3 bases are TGTGCCAGCAGCGTAGATAGTCTGAACACTGAAGCTTTCTTT.

The CDR3 is CASSLGGEHSSYEQYF. The CDR3 nucleotides are TGCGCCAGCAGCTTGGGGGGGGAACATAGCTCCTACGAGCAGTACTTC. This rearrangement joins TRBV5-1 to TRBJ2-7; possible D gene TRBD2, 6 bases. V lost 0 bases and J lost 0, with 13 bases in between. CDR1 and CDR2 from the germline V gene are SGHRS and YFSETQ. The CDR3 has 16 amino acids. Full variable domain (remainder filled in from reference TRBV5-1 and TRBJ2-7): KAGVTQTPRYLIKTRGQQVTLSCSPISGHRSVSWYQQTPGQGLQFLFEYFSETQRNKGNFPGRFSGRQFSNSRSEMNVSTLELGDSALYLCASSLGGEHSSYEQYFGPGTRLTVT.

This clone was observed a handful of times. The chain uses TRBV7-2 and TRBJ2-5; a weak D match, TRBD1 (6 bases). CDR1 is SGHTA and CDR2 is FQGNSA in the germline V gene. The germline V and J ends were trimmed by 5 bases and 1 base, with 17 bases remaining between them. This CDR3 is 16 amino acids long. The CDR3 loop reads CASSPMAGTTQETQYF. The CDR3 DNA follows: TGTGCCAGCAGCCCGATGGCCGGGACAACCCAAGAGACCCAGTACTTC.

This clone was counted only a few times. This chain connects TRBV4-3 to TRBJ2-3; 7 nucleotides match TRBD2. V dropped 1 base and J dropped 1; count of bases not matched to a gene: 5. There are 16 residues in the CDR3. From germline, CDR1 is LGHNA and CDR2 YSLEER. The CDR3 is CASSQAASGRTDTQYF. As DNA, the CDR3 is TGCGCCAGCAGCCAAGCGGCTAGCGGTCGCACAGATACGCAGTATTTT.

The CDR3 region has the DNA TGCAGCGTTGAAAACGGAGAGACCCAGTACTTC. This sequence encodes CSVENGETQYF. This chain links TRBV29-1 with TRBJ2-5; D is unclear. V lost 2 bases to trimming and J lost 4 bases, with 5 bases between them. CDR3 length equals 11 residues. Germline V lookup: CDR1 SQVTM, CDR2 ANQGSEA. The variable domain in full, with the rest retrieved from reference TRBV29-1 and TRBJ2-5, is SAVISQKPSRDICQRGTSLTIQCQVDSQVTMMFWYRQQPGQSLTLIATANQGSEATYESGFVIDKFPISRPNLTFSTLTVSNMSPEDSSIYLCSVENGETQYFGPGTRLLVL.

The genes are TRBV4-1 and TRBJ1-1, with D perhaps TRBD1 (5 bases). V shed 2 bases and J shed 10 bases, with 14 bases lying between them. This CDR3 spans 13 amino acids. CDR1 MGHRA and CDR2 YSYEKL come from the germline V gene. CDR3: CASSQPTTVRAFF. CDR3 DNA sequence: TGCGCCAGCAGCCAACCGACGACAGTTCGAGCTTTCTTT.